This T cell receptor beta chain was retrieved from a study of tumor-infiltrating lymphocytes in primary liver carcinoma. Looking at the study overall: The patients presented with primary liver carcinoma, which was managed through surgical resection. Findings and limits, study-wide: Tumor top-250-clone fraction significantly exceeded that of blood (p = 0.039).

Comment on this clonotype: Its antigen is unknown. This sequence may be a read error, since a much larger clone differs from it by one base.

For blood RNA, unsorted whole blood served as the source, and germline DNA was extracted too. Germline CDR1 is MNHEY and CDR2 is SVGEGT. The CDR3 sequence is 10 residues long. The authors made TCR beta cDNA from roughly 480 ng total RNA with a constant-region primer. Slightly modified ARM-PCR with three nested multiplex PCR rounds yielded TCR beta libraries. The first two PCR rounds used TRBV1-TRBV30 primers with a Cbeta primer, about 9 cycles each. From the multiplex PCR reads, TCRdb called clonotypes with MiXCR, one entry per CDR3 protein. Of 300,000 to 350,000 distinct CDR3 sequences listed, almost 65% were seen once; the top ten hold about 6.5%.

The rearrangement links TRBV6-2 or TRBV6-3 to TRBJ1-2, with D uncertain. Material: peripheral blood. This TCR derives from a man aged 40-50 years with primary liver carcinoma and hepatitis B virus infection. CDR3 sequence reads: CATNGNGCTF. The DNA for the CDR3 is TGTGCCACCAACGGGAATGGCTGCACCTTC.